This section outlines one T cell receptor (beta chain) sequence together with its context. What it recognizes is unknown. Whether given at about 4 or about 12 weeks, second doses were pooled. V was pared by 0 bases and J by 8 bases, with 10 bases between. Germline assignment: CDR1 GTSNPN and CDR2 SVGIG (reference sequence). This CDR3 contains 13 residues. The sample is drawn from a study of T cell responses to AZD1222 COVID-19 vaccine. Produced via immunoSEQ multiplex PCR; TCRdb's table is partial and in-frame only. The table shows tens of thousands of clones, with around nine tenths occurring only once. Whole-study findings and limits: Dominant CD4 TCR responses targeted spike regions 160-218 and 743-854. Receipt of two AZD1222 doses was followed by a rise in Spike-specific TCR breadth and depth.

The sequence came from an adult who received the AZD1222 COVID-19 vaccine. This rearrangement joins TRBV30 to TRBJ1-4; D is unresolved. The specimen comprised peripheral blood, sampled 28 days after the second AZD1222 dose. CDR3 region: CAWSVFISEKLFF. For the CDR3, the DNA is TGTGCCTGGAGTGTATTTATAAGCGAAAAACTGTTTTTT.